This T cell receptor beta chain came from a study of T cells after yellow fever vaccination. TCRdb reprocessed the 5' RACE reads with MiXCR, giving one entry per CDR3 protein. The sample has hundreds of thousands of distinct CDR3 sequences, 4.1% seen once; the top ten hold around 23%. Trimming took 6 bases from V and 3 from J, leaving 6 bases between them. Per the germline V gene, CDR1 is SGHRS and CDR2 is YFSETQ. This CDR3 has 12 amino acids. In this sample, this clonotype turned up many times. The gene calls are TRBV5-1 and TRBJ2-2; D uncertain. The sequenced sample was PBMCs, obtained 5 days after the yellow fever booster vaccination. The receptor was derived from a man aged 18 to 30 who received the YFV17D yellow fever vaccine. The CDR3: CASKIDTGELFF. CDR3 nucleotide sequence: TGCGCCAGCAAAATAGACACCGGGGAGCTGTTTTTT. Together with reference TRBV5-1 and TRBJ2-2, the CDR3 gives the full variable domain: KAGVTQTPRYLIKTRGQQVTLSCSPISGHRSVSWYQQTPGQGLQFLFEYFSETQRNKGNFPGRFSGRQFSNSRSEMNVSTLELGDSALYLCASKIDTGELFFGEGSRLTVL.